This T cell receptor (beta chain) was retrieved from a study of shared clonotypes between healthy human individuals. Study information: Donors, aged 18 to 49, were a couple of women and a few men. Findings and limits, study-wide: Sequencing depth was expected to influence donor clonotype sharing. Of the naive CD4 clonotypes, roughly 5% were shared across a handful of donors. Only a few donors were included, so the genetic and exposure-history diversity represented was limited.

V lost 0 bases and J lost 1; bases outside the gene matches: 3. This CDR3 has 15 amino acids. The germline V gene encodes CDR1 MNHEY and CDR2 SVGAGI. As regards this clone: Its antigen is undetermined.

Some clones are missing from TCRdb's copy, which holds only in-frame ones; the method was immunoSEQ multiplex PCR. The sample includes more than 2,000,000 clones, around 90% seen only once; the top ten take under 0.15%. This chain links TRBV6-5 with TRBJ2-7; 7 bases map to TRBD2. The source is a man aged 18-30 years in good health. The sequencing input was naive CD4+ T cells sorted from blood. The subset here: CD45RA+ positively selected. The CDR3 DNA reads as TGTGCCAGCAGTTACTCCCTAGCGGTTTCCTACGAGCAGTACTTC. It codes for CASSYSLAVSYEQYF.